These T cell receptor beta chains were read from a single sample in a study of OX40 agonist ivuxolimab in advanced cancers. TCRdb's copy holds only in-frame clones and misses some; the assay was immunoSEQ multiplex PCR. This table holds about 77,000 clones, roughly 84% found once. The specimen was CD4+ or CD8+ T cells sorted from blood, collected in a trial of the OX40 agonist ivuxolimab. These receptors were collected from an adult with an advanced solid tumor such as melanoma, head and neck, liver or kidney cancer. CDR3s include the opening cysteine and the closing phenylalanine or tryptophan. A D gene is named only where the DNA matches it firmly. Only part of the rows carry a size: once, few, many, or a class if the clone is expanded.

clone_size,v_call,d_call,j_call,cdr3_aa,cdr3_nt
NA,TRBV29-1,NA,TRBJ1-4,CSVDQQGAGVGEKLFF,TGCAGCGTTGACCAACAGGGAGCAGGGGTGGGAGAAAAACTGTTTTTT
NA,TRBV5-4,NA,TRBJ2-7,CASSLRGGEYEQYF,TGTGCCAGCAGCCTAAGGGGGGGCGAATACGAGCAGTACTTC
NA,TRBV5-5,TRBD1,TRBJ2-5,CASSSRDRDPSETQYF,TGTGCCAGCAGCTCCCGGGACAGGGATCCATCAGAGACCCAGTACTTC
NA,TRBV15,TRBD1,TRBJ2-4,CATSRGDRGRGNIQYF,TGTGCCACCAGCAGAGGGGACAGGGGGCGCGGAAACATTCAGTACTTC
NA,TRBV19,TRBD1,TRBJ1-5,CASSDRFGNQPQHF,TGTGCCAGCTCGGACAGGTTTGGCAATCAGCCCCAGCATTTT
NA,TRBV5-1,NA,TRBJ2-2,CASSASGTKTGELFF,TGCGCCAGCAGCGCCTCCGGGACCAAAACCGGGGAGCTGTTTTTT
NA,TRBV25-1,TRBD1,TRBJ1-2,CASSEPGQGVGGYTF,TGCGCCAGCAGTGAACCCGGACAGGGGGTGGGTGGCTACACCTTC
NA,TRBV2,NA,TRBJ2-1,CASTRSQGPQFF,TGTGCCAGCACCAGATCTCAGGGTCCTCAGTTCTTC
few,TRBV18,NA,TRBJ1-4,CASSPQPGAQANEKLFF,TGTGCCAGCTCACCACAGCCGGGGGCGCAGGCTAATGAAAAACTGTTTTTT
once,TRBV6-1,NA,TRBJ1-4,CASSLGGGPEKLFF,TGTGCCAGCTCTCTCGGCGGGGGCCCCGAAAAACTGTTTTTT
few,TRBV5-1,TRBD1,TRBJ2-1,CASSSGTGALGEQFF,TGCGCCAGCAGCTCCGGGACAGGGGCGTTGGGTGAGCAGTTCTTC
NA,TRBV9,TRBD2,TRBJ2-1,CASPIGSLTSGRGEQFF,TGTGCCAGCCCTATAGGGTCCTTAACTAGCGGGAGGGGTGAGCAGTTCTTC
NA,TRBV6-5,NA,TRBJ2-7,CASRVETGEQYF,TGTGCCAGCCGAGTTGAAACAGGCGAGCAGTACTTC
NA,TRBV19,NA,TRBJ1-1,CASSSTVNTEAFF,TGTGCCAGTAGTAGTACCGTGAACACTGAAGCTTTCTTT
NA,TRBV5-4,TRBD2,TRBJ2-5,CASSHLAGGPQTQYF,TGTGCCAGCAGTCATCTCGCGGGGGGGCCGCAGACCCAGTACTTC
NA,TRBV28,TRBD1,TRBJ1-6,CASSLTRDRGYSPLHF,TGTGCCAGCAGTTTAACCCGGGACAGGGGTTATTCACCCCTCCACTTT
many,TRBV5-1,NA,TRBJ2-2,CASSLNRQDTGELFF,TGCGCCAGCAGCTTGAACCGTCAAGACACCGGGGAGCTGTTTTTT
NA,TRBV2,NA,TRBJ1-6,CASSPPRGYSPLHF,TGTGCCAGCAGTCCCCCGAGAGGGTATTCACCCCTCCACTTT
NA,TRBV2,NA,TRBJ2-6,CASSVPRGKGGSGANVLTF,TGTGCCAGCAGTGTCCCCCGGGGGAAGGGGGGCTCTGGGGCCAACGTCCTGACTTTC
NA,TRBV5-1,NA,TRBJ2-7,CASTRPGQFYEQYF,TGCGCCAGCACCCGACCGGGACAATTCTACGAGCAGTACTTC
NA,TRBV5-8,NA,TRBJ1-5,CASSLGPGFSQPQHF,TGTGCCAGCAGCTTGGGACCAGGGTTTTCTCAGCCCCAGCATTTT
NA,TRBV5-4,TRBD2,TRBJ2-2,CASSLAWASGGAIGELFF,TGTGCCAGCAGCTTGGCGTGGGCTAGCGGGGGGGCGATCGGGGAGCTGTTTTTT
once,TRBV6-5,NA,TRBJ1-1,CASSYVDKAEAFF,TGTGCCAGCAGTTACGTGGACAAGGCTGAAGCTTTCTTT
NA,TRBV28,TRBD1,TRBJ1-2,CASRGAQGASGYTF,TGTGCCAGCAGGGGGGCACAGGGGGCGTCTGGCTACACCTTC
NA,TRBV5-1,NA,TRBJ2-4,CASSLGPDKIEAKNIQYF,TGCGCCAGCAGCTTGGGTCCTGACAAAATAGAGGCCAAAAACATTCAGTACTTC
NA,TRBV14,NA,TRBJ1-4,CASSHRPNEKLFF,TGTGCCAGCAGCCACAGACCTAATGAAAAACTGTTTTTT
NA,TRBV18,NA,TRBJ2-4,CASSPSGDIQYF,TGTGCCAGCTCACCATCAGGAGACATTCAGTACTTC
NA,TRBV11-2,TRBD1,TRBJ2-7,CASSSRQGRDYEQYF,TGTGCCAGCAGCTCTCGACAGGGGCGCGACTACGAGCAGTACTTC
once,TRBV9,NA,TRBJ2-3,CASSGRGYGGGSDTQYF,TGTGCCAGCAGCGGTAGAGGGTACGGGGGAGGTTCAGATACGCAGTATTTT
NA,TRBV5-1,NA,TRBJ2-2,CASRETGELFF,TGCGCCAGCAGGGAGACCGGGGAGCTGTTTTTT
NA,TRBV6-5,NA,TRBJ2-1,CASSLYPEGYEQFF,TGTGCCAGCAGTTTATACCCCGAAGGTTATGAGCAGTTCTTC
few,TRBV9,NA,TRBJ2-7,CASSVGGGVGDYEQYF,TGTGCCAGCAGCGTAGGCGGTGGGGTGGGGGACTACGAGCAGTACTTC
few,TRBV6-1,TRBD1,TRBJ1-1,CASSVQGDEAFF,TGTGCCAGCAGTGTCCAGGGGGATGAAGCTTTCTTT
once,TRBV11-2,NA,TRBJ2-5,CASSPKETQYF,TGTGCCAGCAGCCCTAAAGAGACCCAGTACTTC
NA,TRBV28,NA,TRBJ1-3,CASTVSSGNTIYF,TGTGCCAGCACCGTATCCTCTGGAAACACCATATATTTT
NA,TRBV7-9,NA,TRBJ1-2,CASSLTGDGYTF,TGTGCCAGCAGCTTAACGGGGGATGGCTACACCTTC
NA,TRBV6-1,NA,TRBJ1-2,CASSEVRNGYTF,TGTGCCAGCAGTGAAGTGAGAAATGGCTACACCTTC
NA,TRBV29-1,TRBD2,TRBJ2-1,CSVKPTSGVLNEQFF,TGCAGCGTAAAGCCGACTAGCGGTGTGCTCAATGAGCAGTTCTTC
NA,TRBV6-4,NA,TRBJ2-6,CASSIGTEGSGANVLTF,TGTGCCAGCTCAATCGGGACGGAAGGCTCTGGGGCCAACGTCCTGACTTTC
NA,TRBV11-3,TRBD2,TRBJ2-5,CASSLGSSGRSSQETQYF,TGTGCCAGCAGCTTAGGTTCTAGCGGGAGAAGCTCCCAAGAGACCCAGTACTTC
NA,TRBV5-1,TRBD1,TRBJ2-3,CASSLGQAGDTQYF,TGCGCCAGCAGCCTCGGACAGGCTGGAGATACGCAGTATTTT
few,TRBV19,TRBD2,TRBJ2-5,CASSRTSGRGQETQYF,TGTGCCAGTAGTAGGACTAGCGGGAGGGGACAAGAGACCCAGTACTTC
NA,TRBV27,TRBD1,TRBJ2-7,CASSLGQANYEQYF,TGTGCCAGCAGTCTGGGACAGGCAAACTACGAGCAGTACTTC
NA,TRBV9,NA,TRBJ2-2,CASSLNRDKGTGELFF,TGTGCCAGCAGCCTCAACCGGGACAAGGGGACCGGGGAGCTGTTTTTT
NA,TRBV12-5,NA,TRBJ1-3,CASGLPSVGRLSGNTIYF,TGTGCTAGTGGTTTGCCCTCGGTAGGGCGTCTCTCTGGAAACACCATATATTTT
NA,TRBV16,NA,TRBJ1-2,CASSEWEGRNSDYGYTF,TGTGCCAGCAGCGAATGGGAGGGGAGGAATTCTGACTATGGCTACACCTTC
NA,TRBV2,NA,TRBJ2-2,CASSLENTGELFF,TGTGCCAGCAGTCTAGAGAACACCGGGGAGCTGTTTTTT
NA,TRBV7-3,TRBD1,TRBJ1-2,CASRTTGEFGYTF,TGTGCCAGCCGTACGACAGGGGAATTTGGCTACACCTTC
NA,TRBV7-9,TRBD2,TRBJ2-5,CASSLLGSGRLQETQYF,TGTGCCAGCAGCTTGTTAGGTAGCGGGAGGTTACAAGAGACCCAGTACTTC
NA,TRBV28,TRBD1,TRBJ2-2,CASRGGPNTGELFF,TGTGCCAGCAGAGGGGGCCCGAACACCGGGGAGCTGTTTTTT
NA,TRBV5-1,NA,TRBJ2-3,CASSDLDTQYF,TGCGCCAGCAGCGACCTGGATACGCAGTATTTT
NA,TRBV28,TRBD2,TRBJ2-2,CASRSGRGELFF,TGTGCCAGCAGAAGCGGGAGGGGGGAGCTGTTTTTT
NA,TRBV27,TRBD1,TRBJ2-7,CASSLKGQAGYEQYF,TGTGCCAGCAGTTTGAAGGGACAGGCTGGCTACGAGCAGTACTTC